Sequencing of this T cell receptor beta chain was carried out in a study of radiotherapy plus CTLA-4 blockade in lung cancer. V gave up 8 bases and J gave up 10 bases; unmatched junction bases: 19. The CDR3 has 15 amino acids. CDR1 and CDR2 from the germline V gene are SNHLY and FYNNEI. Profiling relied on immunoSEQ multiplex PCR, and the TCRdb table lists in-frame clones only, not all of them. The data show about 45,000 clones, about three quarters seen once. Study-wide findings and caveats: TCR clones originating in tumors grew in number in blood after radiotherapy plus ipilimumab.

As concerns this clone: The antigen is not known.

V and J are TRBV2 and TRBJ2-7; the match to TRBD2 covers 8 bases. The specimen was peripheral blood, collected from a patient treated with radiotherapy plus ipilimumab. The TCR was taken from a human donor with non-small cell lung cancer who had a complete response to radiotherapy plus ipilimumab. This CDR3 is CASRLTPSGRAEQYF. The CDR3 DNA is TGTGCCAGCCGCTTAACCCCTAGCGGGCGAGCGGAACAGTACTTC.